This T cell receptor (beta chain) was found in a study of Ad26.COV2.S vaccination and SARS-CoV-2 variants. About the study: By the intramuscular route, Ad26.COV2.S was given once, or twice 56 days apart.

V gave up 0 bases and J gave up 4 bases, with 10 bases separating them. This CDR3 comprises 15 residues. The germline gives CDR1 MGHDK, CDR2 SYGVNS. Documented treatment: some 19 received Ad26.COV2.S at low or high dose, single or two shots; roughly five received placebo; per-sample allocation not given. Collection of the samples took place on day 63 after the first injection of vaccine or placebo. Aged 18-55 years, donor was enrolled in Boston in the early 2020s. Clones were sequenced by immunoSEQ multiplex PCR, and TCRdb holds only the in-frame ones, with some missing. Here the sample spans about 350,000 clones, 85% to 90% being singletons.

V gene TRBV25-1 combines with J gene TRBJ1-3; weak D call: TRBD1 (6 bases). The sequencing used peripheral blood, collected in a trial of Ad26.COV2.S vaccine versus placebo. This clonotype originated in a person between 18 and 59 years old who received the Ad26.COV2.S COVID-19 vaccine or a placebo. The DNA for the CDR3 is TGTGCCAGCAGTGAATATCCCGGACAGGGAAACACCATATATTTT. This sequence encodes CASSEYPGQGNTIYF.